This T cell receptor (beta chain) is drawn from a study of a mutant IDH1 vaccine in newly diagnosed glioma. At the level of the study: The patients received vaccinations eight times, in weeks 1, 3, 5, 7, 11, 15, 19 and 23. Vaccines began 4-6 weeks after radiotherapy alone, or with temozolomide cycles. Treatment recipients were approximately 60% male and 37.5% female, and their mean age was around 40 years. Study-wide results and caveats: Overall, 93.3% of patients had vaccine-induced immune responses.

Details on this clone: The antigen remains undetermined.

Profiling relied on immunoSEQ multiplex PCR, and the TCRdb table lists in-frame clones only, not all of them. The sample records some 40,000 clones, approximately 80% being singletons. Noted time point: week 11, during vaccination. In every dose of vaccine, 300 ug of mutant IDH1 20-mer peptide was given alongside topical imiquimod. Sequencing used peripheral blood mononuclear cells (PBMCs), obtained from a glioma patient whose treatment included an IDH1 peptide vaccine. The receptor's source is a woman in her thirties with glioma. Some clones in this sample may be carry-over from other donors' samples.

CDR3 sequence: CASSLNEGGGTGELFF. The CDR3 coding sequence is TGTGCCAGCAGCCTAAACGAAGGGGGCGGTACCGGGGAGCTGTTTTTT. The chain joins TRBV4-2 to TRBJ2-2, with 7 bases that match TRBD1. The trim removed 4 bases at V and 5 bases at J, leaving 10 bases unmatched. The CDR3 covers 16 residues. Germline V CDR1 and CDR2: LGHNA, YNFKEQ.